The clone carrying this TCR beta chain was picked up a small number of times. Its antigen is not identified. The donors, nominally healthy at sampling, likely had unrecorded immune exposures. This PCR relied on a set of 60 Vbeta primers and 13 Jbeta primers. Produced via immunoSEQ multiplex PCR; TCRdb's table is partial and in-frame only. The repertoire has about 120,000 clones, 55% to 80% of them found once; the top ten carry about 2%. This entry comes from a study of cytomegalovirus exposure and HLA in healthy donors. General study points: Prior analysis indicated that the majority of TCR beta V segments exhibited productivity approximately 90% or approximately 30% of the time. Rare sequences made up most TCRs, while some public TCRs were found in many donors.

Germline lookup yields CDR1 SNHLY and CDR2 FYNNEI. The J segment lost 9 bases and the V segment lost 6 bases, leaving 9 bases of the junction unmatched. This CDR3 has 15 amino acids. The TCR comes from a woman in her 30s in good health and CMV-seronegative. The chain employs TRBV2 and TRBJ1-6; TRBD1 aligns across 9 bases. Sequenced: PBMCs. CDR3 in amino acids: CASRTGTGLTSPLHF. Written as DNA, the CDR3 is TGTGCCAGCAGAACCGGGACAGGGCTGACTTCACCCCTCCACTTT.